This TCR beta chain was profiled in a study of T cell responses to AZD1222 COVID-19 vaccine (dated by TCRdb to the early 2020s). Turning to the overall study: TCR sequencing covered fewer than 250 trial participants: about 210 given two doses of AZD1222 and around 25 given two doses of MenACWY control vaccine. Trial participants were enrolled by age into 18-55, 56-69 and 70-plus year subgroups, with approximately 150, 28 and 58 TCR-sequenced participants respectively.

Turning to this clone: There is no known antigen for this receptor. No per-base quality is available; no much larger clone lies one base away.

What the study reported, not specific to this receptor: The 56-69-year group was small, and its depth increase did not reach significance, likely because of low power. The vaccine-associated CD4 TCRs covered the entire spike protein, and the dominant responses fell in regions 160-218 and 743-854. Nearly half of unique spike-specific TCRs reportedly recognized epitopes outside regions mutated in the B.1.351 and B.1.1.7 variants. After two AZD1222 doses, both the breadth and the depth of spike-specific TCRs were significantly higher than at day 0 and than in MenACWY recipients. Conclusions about previously exposed vaccinees are limited, since just five or six AZD1222 recipients were seropositive for SARS-CoV-2 at baseline. Because no day 14 peak-response samples were available, repertoires were characterized only after the peak T cell response. Most participants were white British and females outnumbered males, and the authors suggested that clonal diversity may have been underestimated.

Taken from cysteine to phenylalanine, the CDR3 has 15 residues. The kept DNA is CDR3 alone, 45 bases in frame from the first base. Taken from the germline V gene, the CDR1 and CDR2 loops are SGHTA and FQGTGA. Trimming costs V 2 bases and J 1 base, and their ends lie 11 bases apart. The CDR3 regions of human TCRbeta chains were subjected to immunosequencing. The original methods were these. TCRs in the repertoires were compared against a reference library of SARS-CoV-2-specific TCRs that had been generated with the MIRA antigen-specificity platform. Breadth meant the fraction of unique TCRs that were SARS-CoV-2-associated, whereas depth meant the fraction of total T cells that were SARS-CoV-2-associated. Using the MIRA data, each spike-specific TCR was mapped to the spike region that the TCR reacts to and placed in a CD4 or CD8 class. Log10-transformed breadth and depth values were compared by one-way ANOVA with Sidak's multiple comparisons tests. The clones in this table, taken by TCRdb from immuneACCESS, are in-frame only. Not every clone is retained; where verified, under half of the shortfall comes from an unresolved V gene, and the cause of the rest is unknown. V and J calls and clone size are given by that table; D and trimming were obtained from the DNA. In this sample the table shows roughly 120,000 clones, about 87% of which occur a single time. The ten largest clones take up about 6.8% of the sample.

The sample's time point label, decoded: about 28 days (+/-7) after the second vaccine dose. AZD1222 recipients given second doses at about 4 weeks or at about 12 weeks were pooled, since spike-specific TCR depth and breadth were not found to differ between the two schedules. Samples from vaccinated people were obtained from the UK trials COV001 and COV002, which included a single-blind randomized controlled phase 2/3 trial of AZD1222 (ChAdOx1 nCoV-19) in healthy adults. For TCRbeta chain sequencing, PBMC samples from trial participants were taken at day 0 and at day 28 after the second dose. This TCR derives from an adult who received the AZD1222 COVID-19 vaccine. This receptor chain uses TRBV7-3 and TRBJ2-5; matching of 7 bases hints at TRBD2 as the D gene. The material was peripheral blood, obtained 28 days after the second AZD1222 dose. The DNA sequence is given as TGTGCCAGCAGCTTATTAGGGGGGGCCCAAGAGACCCAGTACTTC. This gives the protein CASSLLGGAQETQYF.